Below, one T cell receptor (beta chain) is given with its context. This CDR3 is built from 13 residues. With 5 bases removed from V and 0 bases from J, the gap between germline ends came to 7 bases. CDR1 and CDR2 (germline): MNHNS, SASEGT. This sample was taken from a study of OX40 agonist ivuxolimab in advanced cancers. Across the study: Patients treated during dose escalation were battling hepatocellular carcinoma, melanoma, renal cell or head and neck cancer.

The table came from immunoSEQ multiplex PCR; TCRdb's copy has only in-frame clones and leaves some out. The data show about 64,000 clones, with roughly 80% seen just once and roughly 5.2% held by the top ten. The chain carries TRBV6-1 and TRBJ1-1, with TRBD1 as a possible D gene (6 bases). The sample here was CD4+ or CD8+ T cells sorted from blood, taken in a trial of the OX40 agonist ivuxolimab. This receptor was taken from an adult with an advanced solid tumor such as melanoma, head and neck, liver or kidney cancer. The CDR3 region has the DNA TGTGCCAGCAGTCAGGGGTTGAACACTGAAGCTTTCTTT. Translation gives CASSQGLNTEAFF.